These 24 T cell receptor beta chains were all obtained from the same sample, sequenced in a study of shared clonotypes between healthy human individuals (dated by TCRdb to between 2020 and 2021). The library was generated by the immunoSEQ multiplex PCR assay. TCRdb took over this immuneACCESS table, retaining in-frame rearrangements with V and J assigned. Such tables are incomplete; in checked studies, under half of the missing clones stem from an unresolved V gene, and the remainder is unexplained. For this sample there are approximately 2.3 million clones; approximately 93% appear just once. The top ten hold 0.39% of the sample. Sequenced input: naive CD4+ T cells from PBMCs. According to the study, the label for this sample's cell subset or site signals: CD45RA+ positively selected. Receptor source: a man aged 18 to 29 in good health. Some clones in this sample may be carry-over from other donors' samples.

This rearrangement joins TRBV6-5 to TRBJ1-2, with 12 positions matching TRBD1. With 6 bases clipped from V and 8 bases from J, the junction kept 7 bases outside the gene matches. Germline V gene data show CDR1 as MNHEY and CDR2 as SVGAGI. The CDR3 is 14 amino acids. CDR3 amino acids: CASSPSGTGGGYTF. The CDR3 DNA reads TGTGCCAGCAGCCCATCCGGGACAGGGGGCGGCTACACCTTC.

This clone occurred once. V and J are TRBV14 and TRBJ2-1; 7 bases are shared with TRBD1. The junction had 10 bases not matched to a gene; V was cut back by 4 bases and J by 4 bases. Germline values: CDR1 SGHDN, CDR2 FVKESK. The length of the CDR3 is 16 residues. The chain's CDR3 is CASSRRPGQRYNEQFF. In DNA form, the CDR3 reads TGTGCCAGCAGCCGTAGACCGGGACAGCGTTACAATGAGCAGTTCTTC.

This clone came up once. The chain links TRBV7-6 to TRBJ2-7; 8 bases are a match to TRBD2. Germline-derived CDR1 and CDR2 are SGHVS and FNYEAQ. This CDR3 is 15 amino acids long. The J segment lost 3 bases and the V segment lost 6 bases, leaving 10 bases of the junction unmatched. The CDR3 sequence is CASSIAGTPGYEQYF. CDR3 in DNA: TGTGCCAGCAGTATAGCGGGGACCCCCGGCTACGAGCAGTACTTC.

This clone was counted once. This rearrangement joins TRBV10-1 to TRBJ1-2; D remains unclear. Trimming pared 6 bases from V and 0 bases from J, leaving 20 bases between. The CDR3 covers 17 residues. Germline V gene lookup returns CDR1 WNHNN and CDR2 SYGVQD (reference sequence). The CDR3 spells CASRVAGRWSSNYGYTF. The CDR3, as DNA: TGCGCCAGCAGAGTCGCTGGTCGATGGTCTTCTAACTATGGCTACACCTTC.

Only one count was recorded for this clone. V and J are TRBV7-8 and TRBJ2-2, with D unresolved. Germline values: CDR1 SGHVS, CDR2 FQNEAQ. This CDR3 comprises 16 residues. V was trimmed by 1 base and J by 2 bases, leaving 11 bases between them. The CDR3 DNA reads as TGTGCCAGCAGCTTAGAATCGTCAGGAAACACCGGGGAGCTGTTTTTT. Residues: CASSLESSGNTGELFF.

J is TRBJ1-3 and V is TRBV5-6; D is ambiguous. Germline V gene lookup returns CDR1 SGHDT and CDR2 YYEEEE. V lost 1 base to trimming and J lost 0 bases, with 8 bases between them. This CDR3 region has 15 residues. The CDR3, as DNA: TGTGCCAGCAGCTTGTGGCAAACCTCTGGAAACACCATATATTTT. Encoded protein: CASSLWQTSGNTIYF.

V usage is TRBV27 and J usage is TRBJ2-7; D is possibly TRBD2 (5 bases). Trimming left V 5 bases short and J 3 bases short, with 14 bases between. The CDR3 contains 14 residues. The germline V gene has CDR1 MNHEY and CDR2 SMNVEV (reference sequence). CDR3 DNA: TGTGCCAGCAGTGGATCCGGGAACTTCTACGAGCAGTACTTC. Its protein product is CASSGSGNFYEQYF.

The gene calls are TRBV25-1 and TRBJ2-7, with D possibly TRBD2 on 5 matching bases. V lost 4 bases to trimming and J lost 2 bases, with 9 bases between them. CDR1 and CDR2 from the germline V gene are MGHDK and SYGVNS. This CDR3 comprises 13 residues. The CDR3 loop is CASSGGYPYEQYF. DNA of the CDR3: TGTGCCAGCAGTGGAGGGTACCCCTACGAGCAGTACTTC.

V and J are TRBV28 and TRBJ1-1; D is unresolved. Trimming cost V 2 bases and J 1 base, with 14 bases left between them. CDR3 length: 16 amino acids. CDR1 and CDR2 (germline): MDHEN, SYDVKM. CDR3 sequence (DNA): TGTGCCAGCAGTTTAAAGTACAAACCGAGGAACACTGAAGCTTTCTTT. This encodes CASSLKYKPRNTEAFF.

The chain joins TRBV27 to TRBJ2-5, with TRBD1 matching over 8 bases. Germline V CDR1 and CDR2: MNHEY, SMNVEV (reference sequence). The CDR3 extends over 16 amino acids. V was clipped by 5 bases and J by 5 bases; unmatched bases: 13. The CDR3 loop reads CASSPGQGTKRETQYF. The CDR3 DNA is TGTGCCAGCAGTCCAGGACAGGGCACGAAACGGGAGACCCAGTACTTC.

V and J are TRBV30 and TRBJ2-4; maybe TRBD1 (6 bases). Germline V gene lookup returns CDR1 GTSNPN and CDR2 SVGIG (reference sequence). Trimming shortened V by 2 bases and J by 6 bases, and 11 bases separated the two germline ends. The CDR3 is 13 residues long. In nucleotides, the CDR3 is TGTGCCTGGAGTTTAGAGGACAGAAACATTCAGTACTTC. Translating it yields CAWSLEDRNIQYF.

The chain is built from TRBV28 and TRBJ1-5, with D tentatively TRBD1 (5 bases). CDR1 and CDR2 from the germline V gene are MDHEN and SYDVKM. This CDR3 is built from 17 residues. The V and J ends lost 4 bases and 4 bases respectively, with 20 bases between them. The CDR3 DNA follows: TGTGCCAGCAGTTCCTCTCGGGGGTCCCTAGGTAATCAGCCCCAGCATTTT. This encodes CASSSSRGSLGNQPQHF.

The chain is built from TRBV7-9 and TRBJ2-3, with 7 bases identical to TRBD1. The CDR3 totals 12 residues. After removal of 5 bases from V and 6 bases from J, the junction contained 2 bases not matched to a gene. The germline CDR1 and CDR2 sequences are SEHNR and FQNEAQ (reference sequence). CDR3 coding DNA: TGTGCCAGCAGCCCCAGGGGGGATACGCAGTATTTT. This encodes CASSPRGDTQYF.

This chain uses TRBV7-9 with TRBJ2-3; TRBD2 is a possible D gene (6 bases). The CDR3 runs 14 residues. CDR1 is SEHNR, CDR2 FQNEAQ, per germline (reference sequence). The V gene lost 4 bases and the J gene lost 2 bases, with 10 bases spanning the gap. CDR3 loop: CASSYSGPTDTQYF. For the CDR3, the DNA is TGTGCCAGCAGCTATAGCGGACCCACAGATACGCAGTATTTT.

In nucleotides, the CDR3 is TGCGCCAGCAGTCGGGAGACCTCTCCCGATACGCAGTATTTT. It translates to CASSRETSPDTQYF. The J gene is TRBJ2-3, the V gene TRBV5-1, with D possibly TRBD2 on 6 matching bases. The V and J ends lost 5 bases and 6 bases respectively, with 16 bases between them. The CDR3 is made up of 14 amino acids. Per germline, CDR1 SGHRS and CDR2 YFSETQ.

This clone was seen once. The chain employs TRBV7-2 and TRBJ1-2, with a possible D match to TRBD1 (5 bases). The germline gives CDR1 SGHTA, CDR2 FQGNSA. This CDR3 comprises 16 residues. Trimming removed 5 bases at V and 4 bases at J, with 20 bases between. CDR3 loop: CASSPGLSRIGYGYTF. CDR3 sequence (DNA): TGTGCCAGCAGCCCGGGACTGTCGAGGATTGGCTATGGCTACACCTTC.

The chain employs TRBV9 and TRBJ2-3; weak D call: TRBD2 (5 bases). The CDR3 contains 15 residues. V was cut by 0 bases and J by 3 bases, with 11 bases left in between. Germline CDR1 SGDLS, CDR2 YYNGEE. Here the CDR3 DNA reads TGTGCCAGCAGCGTAGTAGTTTCGGGGACAGATACGCAGTATTTT. Translating it yields CASSVVVSGTDTQYF.

The chain has TRBV6-5 and TRBJ1-3; D call uncertain. Trimming removed 6 bases at V and 0 bases at J, with 9 bases between. The germline gives CDR1 MNHEY, CDR2 SVGAGI. There are 14 residues in the CDR3. CDR3 region: CASRERSSGNTIYF. In nucleotides, the CDR3 is TGTGCCAGCAGGGAAAGGAGCTCTGGAAACACCATATATTTT.

The gene calls are TRBV19 and TRBJ2-3, with 8 bases that match TRBD1. This CDR3 spans 17 amino acids. CDR1 is LNHDA and CDR2 is SQIVND in the germline V gene (reference sequence). J lost 10 bases, V lost 0 bases, and 15 bases had no gene match. CDR3 in amino acids: CASSIDDRGWTSLPQYF. The CDR3 nucleotides read TGTGCCAGTAGTATAGACGACAGGGGTTGGACATCTTTACCGCAGTATTTT.

This clone was observed a handful of times. This chain links TRBV14 with TRBJ2-7; perhaps D is TRBD1 or TRBD2 (5 bases each). CDR1 is SGHDN, CDR2 FVKESK, per germline. The V end lost 4 bases, the J end lost 2 bases, and 12 bases lay between the germline ends. The CDR3 runs 14 residues. The chain's CDR3 is CASSRLRGTYEQYF. Here the CDR3 DNA reads TGTGCCAGCAGCCGATTACGGGGCACCTACGAGCAGTACTTC. Together with reference TRBV14 and TRBJ2-7, the CDR3 gives the full variable domain: EAGVTQFPSHSVIEKGQTVTLRCDPISGHDNLYWYRRVMGKEIKFLLHFVKESKQDESGMPNNRFLAERTGGTYSTLKVQPAELEDSGVYFCASSRLRGTYEQYFGPGTRLTVT.

The V call is TRBV2, the J call TRBJ2-3; TRBD2 aligns across 8 bases. V was clipped by 6 bases and J by 2 bases; unmatched bases: 10. The CDR3 is 16 amino acids. The germline CDR1 and CDR2 sequences are SNHLY and FYNNEI. The CDR3 DNA reads TGTGCCAGCAGGACCGGACTAGCCGTCAACACAGATACGCAGTATTTT. Its translation is CASRTGLAVNTDTQYF. The full variable domain, with the rest looked up from reference TRBV2 and TRBJ2-3, is EPEVTQTPSHQVTQMGQEVILRCVPISNHLYFYWYRQILGQKVEFLVSFYNNEISEKSEIFDDQFSVERPDGSNFTLKIRSTKLEDSAMYFCASRTGLAVNTDTQYFGPGTRLTVL.

In DNA, the CDR3 is TGTGCCAGTAGGGCAGCGGGAGCAGTCACCGGGGAGCTGTTTTTT. Protein product: CASRAAGAVTGELFF. The chain uses TRBV19 and TRBJ2-2; 8 nucleotides agree with TRBD2. The CDR3 loop spans 15 amino acids. Trimming cost V 6 bases and J 4 bases; bases outside gene matches: 7. Germline lookup yields CDR1 LNHDA and CDR2 SQIVND (reference sequence).

Regarding this clone: Other nucleotide sequences in the sample specify the same CDR3. This chain connects TRBV28 to TRBJ2-7; D unclear. The V end lost 7 bases, the J end lost 4 bases, and 5 bases lay between the germline ends. The CDR3 length is 10 residues. Per germline, CDR1 MDHEN and CDR2 SYDVKM. The CDR3 here is CASTGYEQYF. Written as DNA, the CDR3 is TGTGCCAGCACTGGATACGAGCAGTACTTC.

V gene TRBV5-1 combines with J gene TRBJ2-7, with D possibly TRBD2 on 6 matching bases. The CDR3 length is 13 residues. Germline V lookup: CDR1 SGHRS, CDR2 YFSETQ. V lost 7 bases to trimming and J lost 1 base, with 12 bases between them. The CDR3 loop reads CASGRDASYEQYF. CDR3 sequence (DNA): TGCGCCAGCGGGCGGGACGCTTCCTACGAGCAGTACTTC. Full variable domain (outside the CDR3, taken from reference TRBV5-1 and TRBJ2-7): KAGVTQTPRYLIKTRGQQVTLSCSPISGHRSVSWYQQTPGQGLQFLFEYFSETQRNKGNFPGRFSGRQFSNSRSEMNVSTLELGDSALYLCASGRDASYEQYFGPGTRLTVT.